Presented here are 26 T cell receptor beta chains from one specimen sequenced in a study of cytomegalovirus exposure and HLA in healthy donors. The PCR ran on 60 Vbeta and 13 Jbeta primers. Measured with immunoSEQ multiplex PCR; TCRdb has only the in-frame clones, and not every one. The sample lists more than 90,000 clones, about 80% occurring once. The sequencing sample was made of PBMCs. Source of these receptors: a man aged 35 to 55 in good health and CMV-seropositive.

The genes are TRBV5-5 and TRBJ2-1; D possibly corresponds to TRBD1 (5 bases). Per the germline V gene, CDR1 is SGHKS and CDR2 is YYEKEE (reference sequence). The CDR3 is 14 amino acids. The V and J ends lost 4 bases and 9 bases respectively, with 17 bases between them. As DNA, the CDR3 is TGTGCCAGCAGCCCAGGACCTTCAGGGTCTGAGCAGTTCTTC. It encodes CASSPGPSGSEQFF.

This CDR3 reads CASSLRGQPQHF. Written as DNA, the CDR3 is TGTGCCAGCAGCTTGAGAGGGCAGCCCCAGCATTTT. This rearrangement joins TRBV13 to TRBJ1-5; D unclear. Trimming took off 3 bases at V and 7 bases at J, with 7 bases between the two ends. The CDR3 extends over 12 amino acids. From germline, CDR1 is PRHDT and CDR2 FYEKMQ (reference sequence).

The rearrangement joins TRBV2 to TRBJ1-6; D is unclear. The V gene's germline CDR1 is SNHLY and CDR2 FYNNEI. The V end was cut by 2 bases, the J end by 9 bases, with 8 bases between. CDR3 length equals 13 residues. CDR3 amino acids: CASSEPLSSPLHF. CDR3 DNA: TGTGCCAGCAGTGAACCGCTAAGTTCACCCCTCCACTTT.

The table lists this clone with a count of one. J is TRBJ2-3 and V is TRBV10-3, with TRBD1 identical over 10 bases. In germline, CDR1 is ENHRY, CDR2 SYGVKD. The CDR3 runs to 14 residues. The V and J ends lost 2 bases and 6 bases, in that order; junction bases with no gene match: 2. CDR3 DNA: TGTGCCATCAGTGAGCAGGGACAGGGGGATACGCAGTATTTT. Protein product: CAISEQGQGDTQYF.

This clone was seen only once. The chain uses TRBV7-8 and TRBJ2-5; 9 positions agree with TRBD1. The J call is doubtful: the DNA matches TRBJ2-7 better. Germline V gene data show CDR1 as SGHVS and CDR2 as FQNEAQ. The CDR3 has 14 residues. This CDR3 reads CASSEGTGYYEQYF. DNA of the CDR3: TGTGCCAGCAGCGAGGGGACAGGGTATTACGAGCAGTACTTC.

This clone was seen only a few times. The V gene is TRBV7-2, the J gene TRBJ1-1, with D tentatively TRBD1 (6 bases). In germline, CDR1 is SGHTA, CDR2 FQGNSA. This CDR3 has 15 amino acids. Trimming cost V 5 bases and J 4 bases, with 17 bases left between them. The CDR3 region has the DNA TGTGCCAGCAGCCCGAGGGACACCTCGGGCACTGAAGCTTTCTTT. Translating gives CASSPRDTSGTEAFF.

The CDR3 loop reads CAITGGSSYEQYF. DNA for the CDR3: TGTGCCATTACTGGCGGGAGCTCCTACGAGCAGTACTTC. The chain recombines TRBV10-3 with TRBJ2-7; 7 bases fit TRBD2. CDR3 size: 13 residues. The ends lost 9 bases at V and 0 bases at J; junction bases unmatched: 5. CDR1 is ENHRY and CDR2 is SYGVKD in the germline V gene.

The chain joins TRBV18 to TRBJ2-3; 9 bases align to TRBD1. The ends lost 1 base at V and 4 bases at J; junction bases unmatched: 6. The CDR3 has 16 residues. Per the germline V gene, CDR1 is KGHSH and CDR2 is LQKENI. The CDR3 is CASSPRTGVVPDTQYF. Here the CDR3 DNA reads TGTGCCAGCTCACCACGGACAGGGGTGGTTCCAGATACGCAGTATTTT.

The V and J genes are TRBV19 and TRBJ1-1; tentatively, D is TRBD1 (5 bases). From germline, CDR1 is LNHDA and CDR2 SQIVND (reference sequence). V dropped 8 bases and J dropped 0 bases, with 22 bases sitting between them. The CDR3 extends over 17 amino acids. The chain's CDR3 is CASSLGLGVWMNTEAFF. The CDR3, as DNA: TGTGCCAGTTCCCTAGGGTTAGGGGTATGGATGAACACTGAAGCTTTCTTT.

This clone occurred once. The chain uses TRBV14 and TRBJ2-1, with TRBD1 as a possible D gene (6 bases). The CDR3 extends over 17 amino acids. Looked up from germline, CDR1 is SGHDN and CDR2 is FVKESK. The V gene lost 0 bases and the J gene lost 5 bases, with 17 bases spanning the gap. The CDR3 here is CASSQDRLDRRNNEQFF. In DNA form, the CDR3 reads TGTGCCAGCAGCCAAGATAGGCTCGACAGGAGGAACAATGAGCAGTTCTTC.

This clone was detected a few times. V usage is TRBV19 and J usage is TRBJ2-5; tentative D call: TRBD2 (5 bases). The V and J ends lost 6 bases and 1 base respectively, with 9 bases between them. CDR3 length: 13 amino acids. The germline CDR1 and CDR2 sequences are LNHDA and SQIVND (reference sequence). The CDR3 nucleotides read TGTGCCAGTAGCCCGCGGGTCCAAGAGACCCAGTACTTC. Amino acids: CASSPRVQETQYF.

The chain employs TRBV27 and TRBJ1-1; 8 nucleotides line up with TRBD1. Per the germline V gene, CDR1 is MNHEY and CDR2 is SMNVEV (reference sequence). The CDR3 runs to 16 residues. Trimming cost V 7 bases and J 0 bases; bases outside gene matches: 10. CDR3 bases: TGTGCCAGCAAGAGCCCAGGGGGCGGATTGAACACTGAAGCTTTCTTT. This codes for CASKSPGGGLNTEAFF.

The rearrangement links TRBV18 to TRBJ1-2, with TRBD1 matching over 8 bases. Losses at the gene ends were 4 bases for V and 8 bases for J; bases not matched to a gene: 12. The CDR3 spans 15 residues. Germline CDR1 reads KGHSH; CDR2 reads LQKENI. The CDR3 protein is CASSLQGQAEKGYTF. CDR3 nucleotides: TGTGCCAGCTCACTTCAGGGACAGGCGGAGAAGGGCTACACCTTC.

This clone appeared once. The chain is built from TRBV6-1 and TRBJ1-5, with D perhaps TRBD1 (6 bases). Between the trimmed V and J ends, which lost 2 bases and 3 bases, there was a span of 14 bases. Germline loops: CDR1 MNHNS, CDR2 SASEGT. This CDR3 spans 16 amino acids. The CDR3 is CASSEKGRTVNQPQHF. The CDR3 nucleotides read TGTGCCAGCAGTGAAAAGGGCCGGACAGTCAATCAGCCCCAGCATTTT.

The chain carries TRBV19 and TRBJ1-2, with unresolved D. From germline, CDR1 is LNHDA and CDR2 SQIVND (reference sequence). The CDR3 consists of 15 residues. The V end lost 6 bases, the J end lost 3 bases, and 17 bases lay between the germline ends. CDR3 region: CASSPLGGSDYGYTF. CDR3 in DNA: TGTGCCAGTAGCCCCCTTGGCGGGAGCGACTATGGCTACACCTTC.

The chain joins TRBV6-4 to TRBJ1-1; a weak D match, TRBD1 (5 bases). V was shortened by 3 bases and J by 5 bases, with 16 bases between the two germline ends. CDR3 length equals 15 residues. Germline V lookup: CDR1 MRHNA, CDR2 SNTAGT. The CDR3 loop reads CASSEAGPLRTEAFF. CDR3 DNA sequence: TGTGCCAGCAGTGAAGCGGGACCCCTCCGGACTGAAGCTTTCTTT.

This clone was seen a handful of times. The V and J genes are TRBV2 and TRBJ2-4; D possibly corresponds to TRBD1 (6 bases). The ends were cut back, 0 bases at V and 8 bases at J, with 23 bases in the middle. CDR1 SNHLY and CDR2 FYNNEI come from the germline V gene. The length of the CDR3 is 18 residues. The CDR3 nucleotides read TGTGCCAGCAGTGAAGCGCTTGGGGTCAGGGGCCCTCTATACATTCAGTACTTC. Encoded protein: CASSEALGVRGPLYIQYF. Complete variable domain (other parts from reference TRBV2 and TRBJ2-4): EPEVTQTPSHQVTQMGQEVILRCVPISNHLYFYWYRQILGQKVEFLVSFYNNEISEKSEIFDDQFSVERPDGSNFTLKIRSTKLEDSAMYFCASSEALGVRGPLYIQYFGAGTRLSVL.

The chain carries TRBV2 and TRBJ1-4; perhaps TRBD1 as D (5 bases). CDR3 size: 16 residues. The V and J ends lost 0 bases and 8 bases respectively, with 16 bases between them. Per the germline V gene, CDR1 is SNHLY and CDR2 is FYNNEI. For the CDR3, the DNA is TGTGCCAGCAGTGAAGCCCCCCGGGCAGGGAGGGAAAAACTGTTTTTT. It encodes CASSEAPRAGREKLFF.

The CDR3 region has the DNA TGTGCCAGCAGCTCAGCGGGAGGGAAAAACATTCAGTACTTC. It encodes CASSSAGGKNIQYF. This chain joins TRBV5-4 and TRBJ2-4, with TRBD2 identical over 10 bases. The J segment lost 4 bases and the V segment lost 3 bases, leaving 1 base of the junction unmatched. The CDR3 is 14 amino acids. CDR1 is SGHNT, CDR2 YYREEE, per germline (reference sequence). Supplemented by reference TRBV5-4 and TRBJ2-4, the full variable domain reads ETGVTQSPTHLIKTRGQQVTLRCSSQSGHNTVSWYQQALGQGPQFIFQYYREEENGRGNFPPRFSGLQFPNYSSELNVNALELDDSALYLCASSSAGGKNIQYFGAGTRLSVL.

V usage is TRBV25-1 and J usage is TRBJ2-5; D may be TRBD1 (5 bases). CDR3 length equals 13 residues. V gave up 3 bases and J gave up 4 bases, with 9 bases separating them. From germline, CDR1 is MGHDK and CDR2 SYGVNS. CDR3 region: CASSDTGGETQYF. CDR3 DNA: TGTGCCAGCAGTGACACAGGCGGAGAGACCCAGTACTTC.

The chain employs TRBV11-2 and TRBJ1-2, with 9 bases matching TRBD1. V gave up 5 bases and J gave up 5 bases; unmatched junction bases: 15. The CDR3 extends over 17 amino acids. The V gene's germline CDR1 is SGHAT and CDR2 FQNNGV. CDR3 nucleotide sequence: TGTGCCAGCAGCCCCGGGACAGGGAAAACCGCGCCGTATGGCTACACCTTC. This sequence encodes CASSPGTGKTAPYGYTF.

The V and J genes are TRBV28 and TRBJ1-2; 11 positions agree with TRBD1. The germline gives CDR1 MDHEN, CDR2 SYDVKM. The CDR3 contains 15 residues. V trimming: 6 bases; J trimming: 8 bases; junction bases outside the gene matches: 11. CDR3 loop: CASRIRTGGLQGYTF. The CDR3 coding sequence is TGTGCCAGCAGGATACGGACAGGGGGCCTACAAGGCTACACCTTC.

The CDR3: CASSIGLAGADGELFF. The DNA for the CDR3 is TGCGCCAGCAGCATCGGACTAGCGGGAGCGGACGGGGAGCTGTTTTTT. This rearrangement joins TRBV5-1 to TRBJ2-2, with TRBD2 matching over 13 bases. The CDR3 is 16 residues long. The ends lost 4 bases at V and 7 bases at J; junction bases unmatched: 7. The V gene's germline CDR1 is SGHRS and CDR2 YFSETQ. Filled out from reference TRBV5-1 and TRBJ2-2, the complete variable domain reads KAGVTQTPRYLIKTRGQQVTLSCSPISGHRSVSWYQQTPGQGLQFLFEYFSETQRNKGNFPGRFSGRQFSNSRSEMNVSTLELGDSALYLCASSIGLAGADGELFFGEGSRLTVL.

The rearrangement joins TRBV28 to TRBJ2-7; maybe TRBD1 (5 bases). The CDR3 is 14 residues long. V was trimmed by 8 bases and J by 0 bases, leaving 14 bases between them. Germline CDR1 reads MDHEN; CDR2 reads SYDVKM. CDR3 region: CASGSWGSSYEQYF. CDR3 sequence (DNA): TGTGCCAGCGGATCTTGGGGCAGCTCCTACGAGCAGTACTTC.

In its sample, this clone was seen a few times. V gene TRBV5-1 combines with J gene TRBJ1-1; D remains unclear. There are 14 residues in the CDR3. V lost 3 bases to trimming and J lost 1 base, with 10 bases between them. Germline V gene lookup returns CDR1 SGHRS and CDR2 YFSETQ. This chain's CDR3 is CASSSYKANTEAFF. The CDR3 bases are TGCGCCAGCAGCTCCTATAAAGCGAACACTGAAGCTTTCTTT.

This clone is a singleton in its sample. The rearrangement links TRBV4-1 to TRBJ2-3; 10 bases are shared with TRBD2. J lost 4 bases, V lost 4 bases, and 14 bases had no gene match. The V gene's germline CDR1 is MGHRA and CDR2 YSYEKL. CDR3 length equals 18 residues. The DNA of the CDR3 is TGCGCCAGCAGCCCTCCCGGGGGACTAGCGAGTGTGGCAGATACGCAGTATTTT. This gives the protein CASSPPGGLASVADTQYF.